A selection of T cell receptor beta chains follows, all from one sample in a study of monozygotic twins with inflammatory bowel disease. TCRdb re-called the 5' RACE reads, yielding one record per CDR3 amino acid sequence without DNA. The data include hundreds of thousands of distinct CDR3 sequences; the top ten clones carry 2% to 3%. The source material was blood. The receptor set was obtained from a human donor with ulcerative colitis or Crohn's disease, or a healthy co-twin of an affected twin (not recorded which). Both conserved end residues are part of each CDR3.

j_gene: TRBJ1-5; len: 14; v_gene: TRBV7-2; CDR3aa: CASSLNRAIRSQHF
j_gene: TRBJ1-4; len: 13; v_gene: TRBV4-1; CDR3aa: CASSQDKGGELFF
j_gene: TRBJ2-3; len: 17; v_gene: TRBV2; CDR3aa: CASRRGASGGSTDTQYF
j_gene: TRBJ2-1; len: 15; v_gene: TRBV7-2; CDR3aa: CASGSVAGVSNEQFF
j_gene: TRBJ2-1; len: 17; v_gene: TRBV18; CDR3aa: CASSPKAPASTYNEQFF
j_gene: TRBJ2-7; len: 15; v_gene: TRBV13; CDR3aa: CASSYSTEMLYEQYF
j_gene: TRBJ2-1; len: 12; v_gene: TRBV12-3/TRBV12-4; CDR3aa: CASSGGWDEQFF
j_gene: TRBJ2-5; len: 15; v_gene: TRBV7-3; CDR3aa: CASSLTPTGQETQYF
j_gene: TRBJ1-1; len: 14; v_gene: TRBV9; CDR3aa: CASSVGGGTAEAFF
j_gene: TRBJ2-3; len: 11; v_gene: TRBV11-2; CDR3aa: CASSFKDTQYF
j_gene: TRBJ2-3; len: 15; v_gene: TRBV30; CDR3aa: CAWSVLAGFTDTQYF
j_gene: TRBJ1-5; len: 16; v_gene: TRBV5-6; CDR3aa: CASSLGGVLSNQPQHF
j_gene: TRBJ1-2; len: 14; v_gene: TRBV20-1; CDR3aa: CSARDRTAVYGYTF
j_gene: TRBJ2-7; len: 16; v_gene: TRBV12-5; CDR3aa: CASGSTGGTPAYEQYF
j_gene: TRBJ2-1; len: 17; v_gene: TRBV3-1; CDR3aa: CASRQSRSGRRSNEQFF
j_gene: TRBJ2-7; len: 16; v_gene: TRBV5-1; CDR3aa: CASSGTGTGKTYEQYF
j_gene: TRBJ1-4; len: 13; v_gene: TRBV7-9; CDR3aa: CASGGTTNEKLFF
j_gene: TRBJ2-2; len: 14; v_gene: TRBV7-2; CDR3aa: CASSFNSNTGELFF
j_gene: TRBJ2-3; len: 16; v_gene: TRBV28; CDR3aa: CASSLEEAARTDTQYF
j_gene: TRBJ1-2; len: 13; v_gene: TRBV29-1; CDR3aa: CSVGRGLTYGYTF
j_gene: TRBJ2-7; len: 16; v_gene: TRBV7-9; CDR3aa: CASSSPQMGSPHEQYF
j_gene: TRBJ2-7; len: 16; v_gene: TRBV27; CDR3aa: CASSLYGGRPTYEQYF
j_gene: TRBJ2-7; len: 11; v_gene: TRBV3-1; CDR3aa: CASSQSYEQYF
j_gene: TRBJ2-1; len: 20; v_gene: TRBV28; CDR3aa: CASSLWTSGSSRSQSNEQFF
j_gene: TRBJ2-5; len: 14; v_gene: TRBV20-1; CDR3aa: CSARKAGGQETQYF
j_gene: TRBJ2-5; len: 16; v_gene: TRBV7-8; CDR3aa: CASSPAGGGGWKTQYF
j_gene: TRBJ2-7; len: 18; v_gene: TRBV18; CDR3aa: CASSPTGTSGSIAYEQYF
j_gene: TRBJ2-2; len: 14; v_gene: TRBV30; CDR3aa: CAWRREIYTGELFF
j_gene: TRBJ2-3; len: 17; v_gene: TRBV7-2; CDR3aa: CASSITGGRGESDTQYF
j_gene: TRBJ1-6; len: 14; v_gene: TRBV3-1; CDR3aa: CASSQVGGNSPLHF
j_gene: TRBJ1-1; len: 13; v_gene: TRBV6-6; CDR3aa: CASSALVNTEAFF
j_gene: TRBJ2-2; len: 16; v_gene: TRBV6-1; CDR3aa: CASRDTGLSNTGELFF
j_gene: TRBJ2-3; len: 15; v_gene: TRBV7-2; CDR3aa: CASRASGGATDTQYF
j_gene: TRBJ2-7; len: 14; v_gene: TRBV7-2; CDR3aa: CASSSGTALGEQYF
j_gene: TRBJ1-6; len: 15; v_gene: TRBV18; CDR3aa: CASSLLGSDNSPLHF
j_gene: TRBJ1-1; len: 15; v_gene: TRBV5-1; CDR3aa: CASSLSAGSNSEAFF
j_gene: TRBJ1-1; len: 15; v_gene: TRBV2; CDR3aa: CASEKGSPWGTEAFF
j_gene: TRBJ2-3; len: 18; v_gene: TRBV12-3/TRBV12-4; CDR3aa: CASSPPSSASGVTDTQYF
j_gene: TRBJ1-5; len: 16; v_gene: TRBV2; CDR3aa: CASSRAGTGGNQPQHF
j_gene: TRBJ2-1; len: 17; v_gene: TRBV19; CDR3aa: CASSPSPSARAGNEQFF
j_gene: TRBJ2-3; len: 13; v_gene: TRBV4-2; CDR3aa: CASSQLVPGTQYF
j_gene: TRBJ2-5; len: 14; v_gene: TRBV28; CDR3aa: CASTWARGRETQYF
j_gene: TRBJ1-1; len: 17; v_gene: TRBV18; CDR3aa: CASSQASWALMNTEAFF
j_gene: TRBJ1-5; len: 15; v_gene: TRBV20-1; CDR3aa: CSARDSLYSNQPQHF
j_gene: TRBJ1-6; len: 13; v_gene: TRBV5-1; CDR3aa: CATSTDSNSPLHF
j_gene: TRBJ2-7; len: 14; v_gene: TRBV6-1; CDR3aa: CASSTTSSSYEQYF
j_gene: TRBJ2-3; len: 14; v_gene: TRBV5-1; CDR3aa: CASSLADPQDTQYF